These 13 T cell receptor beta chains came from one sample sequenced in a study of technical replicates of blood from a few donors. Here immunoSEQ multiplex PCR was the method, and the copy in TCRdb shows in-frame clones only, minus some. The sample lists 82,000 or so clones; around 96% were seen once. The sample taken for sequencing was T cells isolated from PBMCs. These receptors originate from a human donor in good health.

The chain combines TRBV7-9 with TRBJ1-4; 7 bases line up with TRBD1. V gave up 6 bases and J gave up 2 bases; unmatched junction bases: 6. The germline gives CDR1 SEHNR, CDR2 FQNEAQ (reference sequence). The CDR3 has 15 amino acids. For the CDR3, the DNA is TGTGCCAGCAGTAAAGGGACAGTGACTAATGAAAAACTGTTTTTT. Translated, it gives CASSKGTVTNEKLFF.

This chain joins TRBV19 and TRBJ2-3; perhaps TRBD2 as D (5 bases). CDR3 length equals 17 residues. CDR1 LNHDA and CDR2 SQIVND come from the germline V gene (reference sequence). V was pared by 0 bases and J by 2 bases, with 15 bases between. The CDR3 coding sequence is TGTGCCAGTAGTATAGATCTCCCGTATAGCGTCACAGATACGCAGTATTTT. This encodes CASSIDLPYSVTDTQYF.

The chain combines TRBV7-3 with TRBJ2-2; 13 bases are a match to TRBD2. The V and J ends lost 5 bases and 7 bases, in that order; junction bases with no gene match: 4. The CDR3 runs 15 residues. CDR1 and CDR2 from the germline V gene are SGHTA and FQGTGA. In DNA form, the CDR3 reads TGTGCCAGCAGCCCCGGGACTAGCGGGAACGGGGAGCTGTTTTTT. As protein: CASSPGTSGNGELFF. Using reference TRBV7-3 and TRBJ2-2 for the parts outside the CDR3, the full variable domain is GAGVSQTPSNKVTEKGKYVELRCDPISGHTALYWYRQSLGQGPEFLIYFQGTGAADDSGLPNDRFFAVRPEGSVSTLKIQRTERGDSAVYLCASSPGTSGNGELFFGEGSRLTVL.

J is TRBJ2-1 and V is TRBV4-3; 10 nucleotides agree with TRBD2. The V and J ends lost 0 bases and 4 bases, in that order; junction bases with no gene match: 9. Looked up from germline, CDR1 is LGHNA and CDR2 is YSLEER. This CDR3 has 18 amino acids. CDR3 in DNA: TGCGCCAGCAGCCAAGATCTCCTACTAGCGGGGCCTTACAATGAGCAGTTCTTC. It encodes CASSQDLLLAGPYNEQFF.

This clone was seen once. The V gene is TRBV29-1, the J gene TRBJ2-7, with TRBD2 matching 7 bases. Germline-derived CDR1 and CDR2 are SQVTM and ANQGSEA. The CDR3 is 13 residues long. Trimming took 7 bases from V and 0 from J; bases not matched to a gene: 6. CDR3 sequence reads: CSAGLGNSYEQYF. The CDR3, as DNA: TGCAGCGCCGGACTAGGAAACTCCTACGAGCAGTACTTC.

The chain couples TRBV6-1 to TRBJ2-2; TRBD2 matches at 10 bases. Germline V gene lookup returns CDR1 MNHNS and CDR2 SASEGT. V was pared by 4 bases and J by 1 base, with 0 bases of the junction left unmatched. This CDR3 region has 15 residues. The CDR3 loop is CASSVAGGNTGELFF. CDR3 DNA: TGTGCCAGCAGTGTAGCGGGAGGGAACACCGGGGAGCTGTTTTTT.

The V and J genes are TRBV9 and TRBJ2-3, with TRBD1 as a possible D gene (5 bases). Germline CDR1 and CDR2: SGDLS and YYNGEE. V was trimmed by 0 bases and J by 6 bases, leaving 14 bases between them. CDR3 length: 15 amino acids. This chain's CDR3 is CASSVGGQPRDTQYF. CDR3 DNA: TGTGCCAGCAGCGTAGGAGGACAACCACGGGATACGCAGTATTTT.

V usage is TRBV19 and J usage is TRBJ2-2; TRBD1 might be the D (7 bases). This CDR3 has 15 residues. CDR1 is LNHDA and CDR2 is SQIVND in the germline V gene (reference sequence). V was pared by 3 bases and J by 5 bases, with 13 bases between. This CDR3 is CASSMEGARTGELFF. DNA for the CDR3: TGTGCCAGTAGTATGGAGGGGGCTCGGACCGGGGAGCTGTTTTTT.

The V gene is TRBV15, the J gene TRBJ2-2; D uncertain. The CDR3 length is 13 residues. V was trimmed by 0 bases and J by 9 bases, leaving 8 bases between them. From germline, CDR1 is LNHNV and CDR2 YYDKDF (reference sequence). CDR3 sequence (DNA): TGTGCCACCAGCAGAGATCTAGACTGGGAGCTGTTTTTT. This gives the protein CATSRDLDWELFF. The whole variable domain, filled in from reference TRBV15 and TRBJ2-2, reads DAMVIQNPRYQVTQFGKPVTLSCSQTLNHNVMYWYQQKSSQAPKLLFHYYDKDFNNEADTPDNFQSRRPNTSFCFLDIRSPGLGDTAMYLCATSRDLDWELFFGEGSRLTVL.

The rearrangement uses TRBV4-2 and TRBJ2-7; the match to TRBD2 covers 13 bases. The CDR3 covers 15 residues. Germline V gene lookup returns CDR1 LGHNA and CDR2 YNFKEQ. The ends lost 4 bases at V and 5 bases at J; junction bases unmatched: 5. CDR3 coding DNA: TGTGCCAGCAGCCCAGAACTAGCGGGGGGGGACGAGCAGTACTTC. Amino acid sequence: CASSPELAGGDEQYF.

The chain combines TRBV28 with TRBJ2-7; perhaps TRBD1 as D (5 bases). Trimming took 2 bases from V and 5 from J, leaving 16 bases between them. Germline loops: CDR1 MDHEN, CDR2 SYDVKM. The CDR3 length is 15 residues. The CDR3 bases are TGTGCCAGCAGTTTAAGGCAGGGTTTTGTCCACGAGCAGTACTTC. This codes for CASSLRQGFVHEQYF.

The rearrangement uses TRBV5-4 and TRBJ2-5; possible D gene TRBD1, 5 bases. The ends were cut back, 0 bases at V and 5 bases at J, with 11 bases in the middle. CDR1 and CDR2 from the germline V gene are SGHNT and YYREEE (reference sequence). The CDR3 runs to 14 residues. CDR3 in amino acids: CASSLASGQETQYF. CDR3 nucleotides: TGTGCCAGCAGCTTGGCCTCAGGGCAGGAGACCCAGTACTTC.

The CDR3 here is CASSQNSGRPYEQYF. The CDR3 coding sequence is TGCGCCAGCAGCCAAAATAGCGGGAGACCCTACGAGCAGTACTTC. This rearrangement joins TRBV4-1 to TRBJ2-7, with 9 bases lining up with TRBD2. Germline-derived CDR1 and CDR2 are MGHRA and YSYEKL. V dropped 2 bases and J dropped 2; count of bases not matched to a gene: 4. The CDR3 contains 15 residues.